The clone carrying this T cell receptor (beta chain) has only a few counts. This record comes from a study of blood T cell repertoires in COVID-19. Study-wide background: Some COVID-19 samples were acute and others convalescent; all came from the United States, Italy and Spain. Sample material is recorded as cDNA or gDNA derived from T cells, B-cell-depleted T cells, or PBMCs.

V was trimmed by 3 bases and J by 0 bases, leaving 8 bases between them. From germline, CDR1 is SGHTA and CDR2 FQGTGA. The CDR3 length is 15 residues. Enrolment of Seattle patients took place during active infection, and they were followed longitudinally. Source study methods: Amplification of reference gene primers was used by the study to estimate nucleated cell counts. Repertoires were generated with immunoSEQ multiplex PCR, while TCRdb's copy carries only in-frame clones and drops some. The V and J calls and clone size come from that table; D and trimming were worked out from the DNA. Of 150,000 to 200,000 clones detected, roughly four fifths appear once; the ten largest clones hold about 10%.

The source of this sequence is a woman aged 40-49 years with COVID-19, enrolled during active disease. The chain recombines TRBV7-3 with TRBJ2-2; possibly TRBD1 for D (5 bases). Sequencing was done on a sample of peripheral blood. The CDR3 nucleotides are TGTGCCAGCAGCTTGGGGCCAGCGAACACCGGGGAGCTGTTTTTT. Encoded protein: CASSLGPANTGELFF.